This paragraph covers one T cell receptor beta chain sequence. The protocol was immunoSEQ multiplex PCR, while the TCRdb copy is restricted to in-frame clones and leaves out a portion. This sample has under 30,000 clones, with about 88% found just once. These data come from a study of T cell changes during pregnancy in multiple sclerosis. The sequence came from a female donor in good health, enrolled as a control in a pregnancy study. The sequencing here drew on CD8+ T cells from peripheral blood mononuclear cells, taken in the third trimester of pregnancy.

CDR3 sequence reads: CASGLAGDRYEQFF. In DNA form, the CDR3 reads TGTGCTAGTGGCCTAGCGGGAGATAGGTATGAGCAGTTCTTC. The genes are TRBV12-5 and TRBJ2-1, with 10 bases matching TRBD2. V shed 6 bases, J shed 8 bases, and the junction held 7 bases outside the gene matches. The CDR3 runs 14 residues. Germline V gene sequence: CDR1 LGHNT, CDR2 FRNRAP.